This record concerns one T cell receptor (beta chain) sequence. This CDR3 is 14 amino acids long. V was shortened by 3 bases and J by 5 bases, with 12 bases between the two germline ends. From germline, CDR1 is MDHEN and CDR2 SYDVKM. TCRdb recomputed calls from the RT-PCR reads with MiXCR, one row per CDR3 protein. The table includes more than 600,000 distinct CDR3 sequences, about 14% detected once. The TCR comes from a female donor in good health, serving as a healthy control. Sequenced input: memory CD4+ T cells from blood. The chain employs TRBV28 and TRBJ2-3, with D tentatively TRBD2 (7 bases). The CDR3 DNA is TGTGCCAGCAGTTTTGGAGGGGGGGTAGATACGCAGTATTTT. Residues: CASSFGGGVDTQYF.